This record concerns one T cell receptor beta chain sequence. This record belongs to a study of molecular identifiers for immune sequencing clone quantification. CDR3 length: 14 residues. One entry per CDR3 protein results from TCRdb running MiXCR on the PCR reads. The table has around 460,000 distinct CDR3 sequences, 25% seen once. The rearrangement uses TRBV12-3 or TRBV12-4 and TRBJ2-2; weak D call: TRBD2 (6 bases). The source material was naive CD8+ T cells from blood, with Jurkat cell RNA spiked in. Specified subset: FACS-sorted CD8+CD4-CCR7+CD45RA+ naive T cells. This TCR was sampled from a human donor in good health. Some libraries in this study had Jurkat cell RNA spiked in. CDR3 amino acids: CAIGGPSNTGELFF. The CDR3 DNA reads TGTGCGATAGGAGGGCCCTCGAACACCGGGGAGCTGTTTTTT.